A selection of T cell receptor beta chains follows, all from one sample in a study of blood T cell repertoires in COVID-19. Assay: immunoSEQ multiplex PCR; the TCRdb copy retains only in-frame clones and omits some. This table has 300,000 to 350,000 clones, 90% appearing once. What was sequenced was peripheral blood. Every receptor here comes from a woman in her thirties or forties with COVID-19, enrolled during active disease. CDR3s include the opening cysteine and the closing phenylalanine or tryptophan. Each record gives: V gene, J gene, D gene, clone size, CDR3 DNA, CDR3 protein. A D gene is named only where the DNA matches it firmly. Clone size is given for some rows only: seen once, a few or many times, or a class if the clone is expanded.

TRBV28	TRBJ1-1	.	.	TGTGCCAGCAGTTTCACCGTACAGGGGAACACTGAAGCTTTCTTT	CASSFTVQGNTEAFF
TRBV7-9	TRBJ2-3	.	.	TGTGCCAGCAGCTTAAGTGGCGGTAGCACAGATACGCAGTATTTT	CASSLSGGSTDTQYF
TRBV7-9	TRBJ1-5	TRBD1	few	TGTGCCAGCAGCTCGACGACAGGGCACCAGCCCCAGCATTTT	CASSSTTGHQPQHF
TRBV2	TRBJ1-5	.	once	TGTGCCAGCAGTTACGACAGAACAAATCAGCCCCAGCATTTT	CASSYDRTNQPQHF
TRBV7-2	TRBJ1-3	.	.	TGTGCCAGCAGCTTAGTGTGGACACCGGGAAACACCATATATTTT	CASSLVWTPGNTIYF
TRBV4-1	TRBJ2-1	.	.	TGCGCCAGCAGCCAGGGGGCTTACAATGAGCAGTTCTTC	CASSQGAYNEQFF
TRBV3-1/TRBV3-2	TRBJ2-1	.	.	TGTGCCAGCAGCCCCCTCGGGAGCTCCTACAATGAGCAGTTCTTC	CASSPLGSSYNEQFF
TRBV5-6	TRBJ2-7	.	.	TGTGCCAGCAGTGACAGAGCCTACGAGCAGTACTTC	CASSDRAYEQYF
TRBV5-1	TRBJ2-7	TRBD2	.	TGCGCCAGCAGCACCTGGACTAGCGGGAGGAACAGCGAGCAGTACTTC	CASSTWTSGRNSEQYF
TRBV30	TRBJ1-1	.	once	TGTGCCTGGAGTGTAAGCTCCGTAAATGACAGGAAGAACACTGAAGCTTTCTTT	CAWSVSSVNDRKNTEAFF
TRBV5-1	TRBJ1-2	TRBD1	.	TGCGCCAGCAGCTTGGAGGGACAGGGGTTATATGGCTACACCTTC	CASSLEGQGLYGYTF
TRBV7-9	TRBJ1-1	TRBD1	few	TGTGCCAGCAGCCTGGGGACAGGGATGAACACTGAAGCTTTCTTT	CASSLGTGMNTEAFF
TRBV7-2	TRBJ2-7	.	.	TGTGCCAGCAGCTTAGGAACTAGTTTGCCCTACGAGCAGTACTTC	CASSLGTSLPYEQYF
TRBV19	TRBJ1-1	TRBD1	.	TGTGCCAGTAGTACCTTGGGACAGGGAGGAACTGAAGCTTTCTTT	CASSTLGQGGTEAFF
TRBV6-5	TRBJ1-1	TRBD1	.	TGTGCCAGTGGGGGACAGGGCCCGAACACTGAAGCTTTCTTT	CASGGQGPNTEAFF
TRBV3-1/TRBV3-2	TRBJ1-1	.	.	TGTGCCAGCAGCCAAGGAACACCACGTGAAGCTTTCTTT	CASSQGTPREAFF
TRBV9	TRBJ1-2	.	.	TGTGCCAGCAGCCCACGGGTACGTTCAAACTATGGCTACACCTTC	CASSPRVRSNYGYTF
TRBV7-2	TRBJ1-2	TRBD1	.	TGTGCCAGCAGCTCGTACAGGGGGAGCGTCTATGGCTACACCTTC	CASSSYRGSVYGYTF
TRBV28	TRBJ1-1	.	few	TGTGCCAGCAGTTTAATCCTTGGGGCCATCCTGAACACTGAAGCTTTCTTT	CASSLILGAILNTEAFF
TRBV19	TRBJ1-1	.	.	TGTGCCAGTATCTCGGGGGGGTTCGCTGAAGCTTTCTTT	CASISGGFAEAFF
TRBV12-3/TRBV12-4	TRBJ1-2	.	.	TGTGCCAGCAGTTTAAACGCAGACTATGGCTACACCTTC	CASSLNADYGYTF
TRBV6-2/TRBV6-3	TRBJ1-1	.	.	TGTGCCAGCACCCCAACAGTGTCAAACACTGAAGCTTTCTTT	CASTPTVSNTEAFF
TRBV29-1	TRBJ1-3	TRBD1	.	TGCAGCGTTGACAGGGGGCGAAACACCATATATTTT	CSVDRGRNTIYF
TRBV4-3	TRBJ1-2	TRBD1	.	TGCGCCAGCAGCCACCCGGGACAGGGGGTCTATGGCTACACCTTC	CASSHPGQGVYGYTF
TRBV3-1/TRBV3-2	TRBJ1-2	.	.	TGTGCCAGCAGCCAAGTCGGGGGGCACGACTATGGCTACACCTTC	CASSQVGGHDYGYTF
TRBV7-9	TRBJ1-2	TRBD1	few	TGTGCCAGCAGCTTCGACAGGGGCAATGGCTACACCTTC	CASSFDRGNGYTF
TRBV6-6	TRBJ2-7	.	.	TGTGCCAGCAGTCGGGGGTTGGGAGCTTGGAACGAGCAGTACTTC	CASSRGLGAWNEQYF
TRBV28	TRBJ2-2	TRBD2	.	TGTGCCAGCAGTTTATTTCTAGCGGCGAACACCGGGGAGCTGTTTTTT	CASSLFLAANTGELFF
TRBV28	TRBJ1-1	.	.	TGTGCCAGCAGTTTGTATAACACTGAAGCTTTCTTT	CASSLYNTEAFF
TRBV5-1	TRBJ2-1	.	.	TGCGCCAGCAGCTTGGAGGGGAGGTATGAGCAGTTCTTC	CASSLEGRYEQFF
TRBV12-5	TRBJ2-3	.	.	TGTGCTAGTGGTTTGGAGGGAGGTGGGCAGTATTTT	CASGLEGGGQYF
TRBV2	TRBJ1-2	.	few	TGTGCCAGCAGTCTACTGACAGATGGCTACACCTTC	CASSLLTDGYTF
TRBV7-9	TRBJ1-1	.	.	TGTGCCAGCAGCTTAGGACTTGGTGCCGAAGCTTTCTTT	CASSLGLGAEAFF
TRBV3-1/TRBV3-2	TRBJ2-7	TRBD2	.	TGTGCCAGCAGCCAAGTTCTTAGCGGGGGGTCCTACGAGCAGTACTTC	CASSQVLSGGSYEQYF
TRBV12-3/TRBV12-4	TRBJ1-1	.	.	TGTGCCAGCAGTTTAGGGGCAGGGGAAGCTTTCTTT	CASSLGAGEAFF
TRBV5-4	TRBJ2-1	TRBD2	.	TGTGCCAGCACAAGTCGGGGCGGGGGGGCCTGGTACAATGAGCAGTTCTTC	CASTSRGGGAWYNEQFF
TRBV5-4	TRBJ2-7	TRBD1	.	TGTGCCAGCAGCTCACCCCTGGGACAGGGTGTCGACGAGCAGTACTTC	CASSSPLGQGVDEQYF
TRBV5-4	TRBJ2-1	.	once	TGTGCCAGCAGCTTGGCCAGGGAGGCCTACAATGAGCAGTTCTTC	CASSLAREAYNEQFF
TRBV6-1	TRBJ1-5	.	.	TGTGCCAGCAGTGAATCTGGCAATCAGCCCCAGCATTTT	CASSESGNQPQHF
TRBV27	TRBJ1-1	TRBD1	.	TGTGCCAGCACCCTGACAGGGACGGACACTGAAGCTTTCTTT	CASTLTGTDTEAFF
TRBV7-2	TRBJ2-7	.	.	TGTGCCAGCAGCCCACAAATTTACGAGCAGTACTTC	CASSPQIYEQYF
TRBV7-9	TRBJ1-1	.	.	TGTGCCAGCAGCGCGGAAATGAACACTGAAGCTTTCTTT	CASSAEMNTEAFF
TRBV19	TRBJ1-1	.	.	TGTGCCAGTAACATCCCCCGGGACACTGAAGCTTTCTTT	CASNIPRDTEAFF
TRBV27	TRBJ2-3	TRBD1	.	TGTGCCAGCACAAAACAGGGGGCAACAGATACGCAGTATTTT	CASTKQGATDTQYF
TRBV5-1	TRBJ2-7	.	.	TGCGCCAGCAGCTTGGCCAATGTGGCATCCATTTACGAGCAGTACTTC	CASSLANVASIYEQYF
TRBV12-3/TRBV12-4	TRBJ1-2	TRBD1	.	TGTGCCAGCAGCACATCGACAGGGGGCTACACCTTC	CASSTSTGGYTF
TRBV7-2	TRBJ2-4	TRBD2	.	TGTGCCAGCAGCCCATCGGGGAGCGGGAGTTACATTCAGTACTTC	CASSPSGSGSYIQYF
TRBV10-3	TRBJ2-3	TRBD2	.	TGTGCCATCAGTTATTCTAGCGGGAACCCATTTACCACAGATACGCAGTATTTT	CAISYSSGNPFTTDTQYF
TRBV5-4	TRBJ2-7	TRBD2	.	TGTGCCAGCAGCTCCGCTGGGAGGGCAGTCTCCTACGAGCAGTACTTC	CASSSAGRAVSYEQYF
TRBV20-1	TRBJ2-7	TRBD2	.	TGCAGTGCGGGGGGGAGCGAGCAGTACTTC	CSAGGSEQYF
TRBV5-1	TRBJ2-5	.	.	TGCGCCAGCAGGAACCTTAGGGGCTTCCAAGAGACCCAGTACTTC	CASRNLRGFQETQYF
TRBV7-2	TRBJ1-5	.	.	TGTGCCAGCAGCTTACAGGGGCATCAGCCCCAGCATTTT	CASSLQGHQPQHF
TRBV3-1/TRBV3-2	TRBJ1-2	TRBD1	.	TGTGCCAGCAGCCAAGGGACAGGGGTATCTAACTATGGCTACACCTTC	CASSQGTGVSNYGYTF